In this sample, the clone carrying this T cell receptor (beta chain) turned up once. Its target is unknown. After removal of 6 bases from V and 7 bases from J, the junction contained 14 bases not matched to a gene. Germline loops: CDR1 SQVTM, CDR2 ANQGSEA. The CDR3 totals 14 residues. The sample comes from a study of cytotoxic CD8 clonotypes in ibrutinib-treated CLL. General observations from the study: Sustained-remission and progressing patients' sampling times differed. Under treatment, the uncommon public clonotypes either contracted or remained stable. Having risen at ibrutinib response, clonality had fallen back toward baseline by progression.

Here immunoSEQ multiplex PCR was the method, and the copy in TCRdb shows in-frame clones only, minus some. The sample includes about 300,000 clones, 67% of them seen just once. This sequence was found in a human donor with chronic lymphocytic leukemia. Sequences were derived from PBMCs, sampled after 36 months of ibrutinib treatment. V gene TRBV29-1 combines with J gene TRBJ2-7; 8 nucleotides align to TRBD1. Here the CDR3 DNA reads TGCAGCGTGGGGCGGACAGGGCCCTCGGGGGAGCAGTACTTC. Its protein product is CSVGRTGPSGEQYF.